Sequencing of this TCR beta chain was carried out in a study of Graves' ophthalmopathy and Graves' hyperthyroidism (dated by TCRdb to the late 2010s). General notes on the study: Peripheral blood samples were taken at the time of initial diagnosis, before any treatment was given. TCR beta repertoire signatures were used to distinguish Graves' ophthalmopathy from Graves' hyperthyroidism and to predict progression to ophthalmopathy. In total, 135 blood samples were TCR-sequenced: approximately 40 ophthalmopathy, under 80 hyperthyroidism and about 17 hyperthyroidism-to-ophthalmopathy patients. To explore V-J signatures that separate ophthalmopathy from hyperthyroidism, a discovery set of about a hundred patients was enrolled, consisting of approximately 45 with ophthalmopathy and around 57 with stable hyperthyroidism. An independent validation cohort was composed of about 20 hyperthyroidism patients and around 15 patients who later progressed from hyperthyroidism to ophthalmopathy. T-cell repertoires of thyroid tissue and blood were compared in 5 or 6 hyperthyroidism patients. Once sampling was done, hyperthyroidism patients were given methimazole at a starting dose of 30 mg daily, while ophthalmopathy patients were given high-dose intravenous methylprednisolone. The 75 to 100 discovery patients were randomly split 7:3 into training and test sets.

Many counts were recorded for this clonotype. What antigen it recognizes has not been identified. Base qualities are not recorded, but no much larger clone differs from it by a single base. TCR beta CDR3 regions were amplified from RNA transcripts for repertoire sequencing. The first round was an RT-PCR using HTBI primers with the Qiagen OneStep RT-PCR kit, and this first round was followed by a second-round multiplex PCR, then size selection and purification. The libraries underwent paired-end sequencing with 100 bp reads on an Illumina HiSeq2000. Concerning the study's data processing: SOAPnuke was used for read processing, and reads with adapters, uncalled bases, a mean Phred below 15, or no exact constant-primer or identifier match were discarded. High-quality paired reads were merged with COPE v1.2.5. Unique nucleotide sequences were defined as clonotypes and aligned to IMGT TRB V, D and J references using MiTCR v1.1. Analysis was restricted to V-J combinations with a frequency above 0.0001, which covered roughly 99% of repertoires. For each V-J combination, a TCR clonal expansion and chaos score was defined as the ratio of F50 clonal expansion to chaos observed in the TCRdist matrix. Welch's t-statistics and random forest were used to narrow the features down to 10 to 15 V-J combinations, which were then fed into a naive Bayes classifier. The similarity between thyroid and blood repertoires was quantified using the Morisita-Horn index. Through fastp at Q25 and MiXCR, TCRdb rebuilt clones from the public reads, retaining in-frame beta chains. Each entry merges the rows of one CDR3 protein and shows their most common DNA and genes. TCRdb's processing, not the authors', yielded these V and J calls. In this sample the table shows about 620,000 distinct CDR3 sequences, about 24% of which occur a single time. Roughly 7.4% of the sample rests with the top ten.

A patient counted as having stable hyperthyroidism if there was no progression to ophthalmopathy within 18 months of follow-up. The hyperthyroidism patients were 18 to 65 years old and newly diagnosed, with a disease duration of less than 2 months. Patients were excluded if they had other autoimmune diseases, uncontrolled infections, pregnancy or lactation. Diagnosis was based on clinical symptoms, serum thyroxine, TRAb, thyroid ultrasound and orbital computed tomography. PBMCs were isolated from about 10 ml of fresh peripheral blood by Ficoll-Paque density gradient centrifugation. Total RNA was extracted using Trizol reagent, and RNA quality was checked on an Agilent 2100 Bioanalyzer. Findings and caveats that apply to the study as a whole: The 13-signature model separated ophthalmopathy from stable hyperthyroidism with about 86% sensitivity and 81.08% specificity in cross-validation, and 80%/75% in the test set. Sample size was not statistically predetermined, and group allocation was not concealed from the investigators. Most expanded thyroid clonotypes with frequency above 0.001 were also detected in blood, suggesting blood repertoires may reflect the thyroid immune response. In validation, the model predicted ophthalmopathy progression with over 60% sensitivity and around 72% specificity; some 13 predicted patients were CT-confirmed with GO in a median of approximately six months.

Sequencing used peripheral blood. The TCR sequence derives from a woman younger than 35 with stable Graves' hyperthyroidism. Some clones in this sample may be carry-over from other donors' samples. Donor details come from another sample of the same person, matched by shared clones.

CDR3 reads: CSARTDPSSYEQYF. The nucleotide sequence is TGCAGTGCTAGAACAGACCCGAGCTCCTACGAGCAGTACTTC. The chain links TRBV20-1 with TRBJ2-7; the D gene is unclear. Taken from cysteine to phenylalanine, the CDR3 has 14 residues. Kept here is only the CDR3 DNA, which spans 42 bases and is read in frame from base 1. Reading the germline V gene (reference sequence) gives CDR1 DFQATT and CDR2 SNEGSKA. Trimming at the junction amounts to 2 bases on V and 0 bases on J, and the germline ends lie 11 bases apart.